These 21 T cell receptor beta chains were all obtained from the same sample, sequenced in a study of blood T cell repertoires in COVID-19. Method: immunoSEQ multiplex PCR; TCRdb's copy keeps in-frame clones and lacks some. The repertoire holds about 180,000 clones, about 83% seen once, with about 18% in the top ten. The sample comprised peripheral blood. These receptors were obtained from a person aged 65-85 years with COVID-19, enrolled during active disease.

This chain uses TRBV7-6 with TRBJ1-2; 7 nucleotides line up with TRBD1. The CDR3 spans 16 residues. Germline V gene data show CDR1 as SGHVS and CDR2 as FNYEAQ. V dropped 5 bases and J dropped 6; count of bases not matched to a gene: 15. The CDR3 region has the DNA TGTGCCAGCAGCGCCGAAGCCCAGGGGGGTCTAGATGGCTACACCTTC. Protein sequence: CASSAEAQGGLDGYTF.

V is TRBV4-3 and J is TRBJ2-7; no definite D call. The CDR3 runs 12 residues. Trimming cost V 4 bases and J 7 bases, with 11 bases left between them. Germline V CDR1 and CDR2: LGHNA, YSLEER. The CDR3 spells CASSPESREQYF. The CDR3 DNA sequence: TGCGCCAGCAGCCCCGAAAGCCGGGAGCAGTACTTC.

The J gene is TRBJ1-4, the V gene TRBV2; D is possibly TRBD1 (5 bases). V was trimmed by 7 bases and J by 7 bases, leaving 19 bases between them. The CDR3 is 15 amino acids. CDR1 is SNHLY and CDR2 is FYNNEI in the germline V gene. CDR3 DNA sequence: TGTGCCAGCACCGATCGGAGGGGCGGTGGTGAAAAACTGTTTTTT. Encoded protein: CASTDRRGGGEKLFF. Full variable domain (missing parts from reference TRBV2 and TRBJ1-4): EPEVTQTPSHQVTQMGQEVILRCVPISNHLYFYWYRQILGQKVEFLVSFYNNEISEKSEIFDDQFSVERPDGSNFTLKIRSTKLEDSAMYFCASTDRRGGGEKLFFGSGTQLSVL.

The chain joins TRBV7-9 to TRBJ1-1; D is possibly TRBD1 (6 bases). The germline gives CDR1 SEHNR, CDR2 FQNEAQ (reference sequence). Trimming pared 5 bases from V and 11 bases from J, leaving 27 bases between. The length of the CDR3 is 16 residues. The CDR3 DNA follows: TGTGCCAGCAGCCCTCCCGACAGGCATTTTTACGAAGGGGCTTTCTTT. It is translated as CASSPPDRHFYEGAFF. Based on the CDR3 plus reference TRBV7-9 and TRBJ1-1, the full variable domain is DTGVSQNPRHKITKRGQNVTFRCDPISEHNRLYWYRQTLGQGPEFLTYFQNEAQLEKSRLLSDRFSAERPKGSFSTLEIQRTEQGDSAMYLCASSPPDRHFYEGAFFGQGTRLTVV.

The genes are TRBV7-9 and TRBJ2-5; D is possibly TRBD2 (6 bases). Trimming removed 0 bases from V and 10 bases from J, with 12 bases in between. This CDR3 contains 13 residues. From germline, CDR1 is SEHNR and CDR2 FQNEAQ (reference sequence). CDR3 sequence (DNA): TGTGCCAGCAGCTTAGCGGGGGGAGCGGACCAGTACTTC. This translates into CASSLAGGADQYF.

This clone was observed a single time. The V gene is TRBV27, the J gene TRBJ2-4; weak D call: TRBD2 (6 bases). V lost 5 bases and J lost 7, with 21 bases in between. The germline CDR1 and CDR2 sequences are MNHEY and SMNVEV (reference sequence). This CDR3 has 16 amino acids. The CDR3 region has the DNA TGTGCCAGCAGTCTCAGCAGGGACTTGGTTTGGAACATTCAGTACTTC. Translated: CASSLSRDLVWNIQYF.

V usage is TRBV18 and J usage is TRBJ1-3; D is unclear. Germline V gene lookup returns CDR1 KGHSH and CDR2 LQKENI. V was clipped by 6 bases and J by 1 base, with 13 bases between them. The CDR3 runs 15 residues. CDR3: CASSPPSPSGNTIYF. The CDR3 nucleotides are TGTGCCAGCTCGCCCCCCAGTCCTTCTGGAAACACCATATATTTT.

The chain employs TRBV7-2 and TRBJ1-3; D is perhaps TRBD1 (6 bases). Germline CDR1 and CDR2: SGHTA and FQGNSA. The CDR3 is made up of 18 amino acids. Trimming took off 1 base at V and 1 base at J, with 17 bases between the two ends. CDR3 loop: CASSLGAGGSGSGNTIYF. CDR3 in DNA: TGTGCCAGCAGCTTAGGCGCGGGGGGCAGTGGGTCTGGAAACACCATATATTTT.

V and J are TRBV5-4 and TRBJ1-2; D ambiguous. Germline V gene data show CDR1 as SGHNT and CDR2 as YYREEE (reference sequence). The CDR3 has 14 residues. The ends were cut back, 0 bases at V and 7 bases at J, with 13 bases in the middle. The CDR3 sequence is CASSLVGGNSGYTF. DNA of the CDR3: TGTGCCAGCAGCTTGGTAGGAGGGAATAGTGGCTACACCTTC.

The rearrangement links TRBV5-1 to TRBJ2-1; TRBD2 aligns across 12 bases. Germline CDR1 reads SGHRS; CDR2 reads YFSETQ. Trimming cost V 1 base and J 3 bases; bases outside gene matches: 11. This CDR3 is built from 19 residues. This chain's CDR3 is CASSLLAGLAGLNYNEQFF. CDR3 sequence (DNA): TGCGCCAGCAGCTTGTTGGCAGGACTAGCGGGATTAAACTACAATGAGCAGTTCTTC.

The genes are TRBV27 and TRBJ1-1; TRBD1 agrees at 8 bases. The CDR3 spans 14 residues. Trimming removed 5 bases from V and 7 bases from J; junction bases left unmatched: 9. Germline V gene sequence: CDR1 MNHEY, CDR2 SMNVEV (reference sequence). The CDR3 bases are TGTGCCAGCAGTATCTCCGCAGGGGGCAGTGAAGCTTTCTTT. Translating it yields CASSISAGGSEAFF.

This clone was detected only a few times. This chain links TRBV4-1 with TRBJ2-7; TRBD2 matches 12 bases. The CDR3 has 16 residues. CDR1 and CDR2 from the germline V gene are MGHRA and YSYEKL. V shed 4 bases, J shed 5 bases, and the junction held 9 bases outside the gene matches. In DNA form, the CDR3 reads TGCGCCAGCAGCCGAACTAGCGGGAGGACGTGGGACGAGCAGTACTTC. This encodes CASSRTSGRTWDEQYF.

The rearrangement uses TRBV3-1 (or the pseudogene TRBV3-2) and TRBJ2-3, with 8 bases fitting TRBD1. The V gene end was trimmed by 6 bases and the J gene end by 0 bases; junction bases not matched to a gene: 5. This CDR3 region has 15 residues. The germline CDR1 and CDR2 sequences are LGHDT and YNNKEL (reference sequence). CDR3 amino acids: CASSHGQGSTDTQYF. In nucleotides, the CDR3 is TGTGCCAGCAGTCACGGACAGGGCAGCACAGATACGCAGTATTTT.

The chain recombines TRBV7-2 with TRBJ2-7; 13 nucleotides line up with TRBD2. The CDR3 is 14 residues long. CDR1 and CDR2 (germline): SGHTA, FQGNSA. J was trimmed by 7 bases and V by 4 bases; bases with no gene match: 4. The CDR3 region has the DNA TGTGCCAGCAGCTCGACTAGCGGGAGGCAAGAGCAGTACTTC. Encoded protein: CASSSTSGRQEQYF.

The genes are TRBV14 and TRBJ2-3; D not certain. Trimming pared 4 bases from V and 6 bases from J, leaving 14 bases between. Germline V gene data show CDR1 as SGHDN and CDR2 as FVKESK. There are 14 residues in the CDR3. The CDR3 loop reads CASSPGRAPDTQYF. The CDR3 DNA reads as TGTGCCAGCAGCCCCGGTCGCGCCCCTGATACGCAGTATTTT.

The CDR3 loop reads CSVDRRQGEKLFF. The DNA of the CDR3 is TGCAGCGTTGACCGACGACAGGGGGAAAAACTGTTTTTT. The chain is built from TRBV29-1 and TRBJ1-4, with 8 bases matching TRBD1. The CDR3 consists of 13 residues. CDR1 is SQVTM and CDR2 is ANQGSEA in the germline V gene. With 3 bases clipped from V and 8 bases from J, the junction kept 5 bases outside the gene matches.

The table lists this clone with a count of one. This sequence joins TRBV7-8 and TRBJ1-4; 7 bases agree with TRBD1. V lost 4 bases, J lost 5 bases, and 4 bases stayed unmatched. This CDR3 region has 14 residues. Germline V lookup: CDR1 SGHVS, CDR2 FQNEAQ. The CDR3 sequence is CASSSGQRNEKLFF. In nucleotides, the CDR3 is TGTGCCAGCAGCTCGGGACAGAGAAATGAAAAACTGTTTTTT.

The chain links TRBV7-2 to TRBJ2-3; TRBD2 might be the D (6 bases). V lost 0 bases and J 4 bases, leaving 14 bases between the germline ends. The CDR3 is made up of 16 amino acids. Germline V gene sequence: CDR1 SGHTA, CDR2 FQGNSA. The CDR3 DNA reads as TGTGCCAGCAGCTTAGCGGGAGGAGGGCAGCCAGATACGCAGTATTTT. This gives the protein CASSLAGGGQPDTQYF.

The chain combines TRBV11-2 with TRBJ1-1; 8 positions agree with TRBD1. Losses at the gene ends were 0 bases for V and 6 bases for J; bases not matched to a gene: 6. This CDR3 spans 15 amino acids. Germline V gene data show CDR1 as SGHAT and CDR2 as FQNNGV. The CDR3 here is CASSLETGGLAEAFF. The CDR3 region has the DNA TGTGCCAGCAGCTTAGAAACAGGGGGTCTCGCTGAAGCTTTCTTT.

The chain joins TRBV28 to TRBJ1-4, with D perhaps TRBD1 (6 bases). V shed 6 bases and J shed 0 bases, with 11 bases lying between them. Germline CDR1 reads MDHEN; CDR2 reads SYDVKM. The CDR3 totals 15 residues. For the CDR3, the DNA is TGTGCCAGCAGCTTGGGGGCTGCAACTAATGAAAAACTGTTTTTT. Translating gives CASSLGAATNEKLFF.

The CDR3 is CASSQSQGANGYTF. The CDR3 coding sequence is TGTGCCAGCAGCCAATCCCAGGGGGCGAACGGCTACACCTTC. This chain connects TRBV3-1 (or the pseudogene TRBV3-2) to TRBJ1-2; the match to TRBD1 covers 8 bases. The CDR3 is 14 residues long. The V gene end was trimmed by 2 bases and the J gene end by 8 bases; junction bases not matched to a gene: 7. Per germline, CDR1 LGHDT and CDR2 YNNKEL (reference sequence).